This T cell receptor beta chain comes out of a study of a mutant IDH1 vaccine in newly diagnosed glioma. TCRdb's copy holds only in-frame clones and misses some; the assay was immunoSEQ multiplex PCR. The data contain approximately 25,000 clones, 84% of them singletons. This clone was detected a few times. What it binds is not known. The time point: week 47, end of study. What each vaccine dose contained was 300 ug of mutant IDH1 20-mer peptide, accompanied by topical imiquimod. CDR1 LGHNA and CDR2 YNFKEQ come from the germline V gene. V was pared by 9 bases and J by 7 bases, with 4 bases between. The CDR3 covers 9 residues.

The sequenced sample was PBMCs, obtained from a glioma patient whose treatment included an IDH1 peptide vaccine. This sequence joins TRBV4-2 and TRBJ1-5; the D is unclear. This TCR was sampled from a man aged 35 to 55 with glioma. The CDR3 DNA follows: TGTGCCAGGCCGCAGCCCCAGCATTTT. Translated, it gives CARPQPQHF.